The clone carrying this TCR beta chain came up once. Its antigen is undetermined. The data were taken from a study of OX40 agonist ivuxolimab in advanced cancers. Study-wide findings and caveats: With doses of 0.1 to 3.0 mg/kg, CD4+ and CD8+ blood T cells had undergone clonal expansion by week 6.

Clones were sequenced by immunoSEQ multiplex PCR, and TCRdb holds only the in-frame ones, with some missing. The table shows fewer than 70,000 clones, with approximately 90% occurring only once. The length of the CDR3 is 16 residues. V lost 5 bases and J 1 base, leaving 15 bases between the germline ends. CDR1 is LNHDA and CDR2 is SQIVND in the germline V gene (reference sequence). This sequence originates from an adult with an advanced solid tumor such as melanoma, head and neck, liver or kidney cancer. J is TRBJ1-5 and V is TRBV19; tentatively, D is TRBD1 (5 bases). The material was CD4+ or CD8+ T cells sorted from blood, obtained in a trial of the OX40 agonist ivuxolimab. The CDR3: CASSSKPGRSNQPQHF. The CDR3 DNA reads TGTGCCAGTAGTTCCAAACCGGGACGCAGCAATCAGCCCCAGCATTTT.